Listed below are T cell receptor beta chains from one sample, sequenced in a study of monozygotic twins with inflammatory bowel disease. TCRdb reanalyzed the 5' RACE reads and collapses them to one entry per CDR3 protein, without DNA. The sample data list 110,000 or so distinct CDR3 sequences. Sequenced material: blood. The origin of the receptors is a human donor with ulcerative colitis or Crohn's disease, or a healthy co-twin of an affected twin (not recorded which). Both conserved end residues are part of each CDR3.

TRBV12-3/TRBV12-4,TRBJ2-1,CASSRDYNEQFF
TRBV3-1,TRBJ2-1,CASSHRTSGGPMEYNEQFF
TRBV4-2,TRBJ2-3,CASSQSLAGALAAQYF
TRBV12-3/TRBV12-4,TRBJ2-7,CASSLGTFYEQYF
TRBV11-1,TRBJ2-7,CASSFTQGRPYEQYF
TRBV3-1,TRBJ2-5,CASSQNPRRETQYF
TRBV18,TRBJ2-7,CASSPLGALDSYEQYF
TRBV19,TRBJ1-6,CASSGIQESPLHF
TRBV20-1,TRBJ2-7,CSARNPGTGVEQYF
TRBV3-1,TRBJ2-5,CASSQGGETQYF
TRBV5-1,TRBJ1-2,CASSSQGRGRRGYTF
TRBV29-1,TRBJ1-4,CSVQATDNEKLFF
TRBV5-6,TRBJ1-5,CASSLRDVRKGNQPQHF
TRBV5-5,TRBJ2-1,CVSSLGQGVYNEQFF
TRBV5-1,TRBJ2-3,CASSLGVGEQGTDTQYF
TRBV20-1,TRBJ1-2,CSARVRQTPNYGYTF
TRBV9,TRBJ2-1,CASSVLGGHSNNEQFF
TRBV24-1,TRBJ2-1,CATSEASGTYNEQFF
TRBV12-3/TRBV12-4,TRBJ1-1,CASNSGGAVEAFF
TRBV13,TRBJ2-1,CASSLALRTSDYNEQFF
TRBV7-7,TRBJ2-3,CASSLSSWADTQYF
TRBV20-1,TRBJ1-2,CSARDIAANYGYTF
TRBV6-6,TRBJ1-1,CASSVQIPNTEAFF
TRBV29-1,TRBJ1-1,CSVEAGWSTEAFF
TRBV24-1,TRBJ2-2,CATSDPSGGVNTGELFF
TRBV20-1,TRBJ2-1,CSAREILGLAGNEQFF